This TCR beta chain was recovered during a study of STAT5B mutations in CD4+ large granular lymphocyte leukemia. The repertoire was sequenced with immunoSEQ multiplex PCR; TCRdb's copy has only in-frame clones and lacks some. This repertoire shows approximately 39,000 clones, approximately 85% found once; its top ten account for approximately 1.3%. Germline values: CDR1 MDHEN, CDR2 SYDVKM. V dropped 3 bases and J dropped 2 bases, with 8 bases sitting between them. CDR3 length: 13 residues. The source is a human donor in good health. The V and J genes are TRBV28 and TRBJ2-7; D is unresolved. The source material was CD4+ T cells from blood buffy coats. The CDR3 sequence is CASSLNGPYEQYF. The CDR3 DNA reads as TGTGCCAGCAGTTTGAACGGCCCCTACGAGCAGTACTTC.